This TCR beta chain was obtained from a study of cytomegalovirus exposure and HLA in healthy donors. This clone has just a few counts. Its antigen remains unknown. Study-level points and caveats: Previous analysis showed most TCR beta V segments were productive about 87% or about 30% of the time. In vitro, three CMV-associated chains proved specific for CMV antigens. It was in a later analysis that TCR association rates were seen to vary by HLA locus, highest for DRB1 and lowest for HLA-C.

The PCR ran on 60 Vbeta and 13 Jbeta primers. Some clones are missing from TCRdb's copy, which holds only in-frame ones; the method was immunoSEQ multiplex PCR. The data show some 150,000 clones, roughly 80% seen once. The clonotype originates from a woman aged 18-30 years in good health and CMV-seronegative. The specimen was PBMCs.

The CDR3 is CASSLLNEGVGSRHQPQHF. The CDR3 coding sequence is TGTGCCAGCAGCTTACTCAATGAGGGGGTCGGCTCCAGGCATCAGCCCCAGCATTTT. V gene TRBV7-8 combines with J gene TRBJ1-5; D possibly corresponds to TRBD1 (6 bases). CDR1 and CDR2 from the germline V gene are SGHVS and FQNEAQ. The CDR3 is made up of 19 amino acids. V lost 2 bases to trimming and J lost 5 bases, with 25 bases between them.